These 13 T cell receptor beta chains share one sample of origin, sequenced in a study of naive and memory T cell subsets. Study-wide results and limits: Especially in CD8 cells, naive repertoires contained a few larger clonotypes, possibly CD45RA-re-expressing memory cells.

Their specific antigens are unknown. An equimolar mix of two oligonucleotides served as the beta constant-region primer for TRBC1 and TRBC2. Nested alpha and beta constant-region primers with the SP2 primer drove four PCR rounds on ligated cDNA. TCRdb redid the calling of the UMI-ligation and nested PCR reads with MiXCR, one entry per CDR3 protein. The table includes over 80,000 distinct CDR3 sequences, 10% to 12% detected once. The sequenced material came from naive CD4+ T cells from blood. The receptors come from a human donor in good health.

This sequence joins TRBV7-2 and TRBJ1-3; 7 bases fit TRBD1. The CDR3 is 16 residues long. Germline assignment: CDR1 SGHTA and CDR2 FQGNSA. V lost 5 bases to trimming and J lost 0 bases; unmatched junction nucleotides: 7. This chain's CDR3 is CASSPRGEGSGNTIYF. The CDR3 nucleotides read TGTGCCAGCAGCCCCAGGGGGGAGGGCTCTGGAAACACCATATATTTT.

The V call is TRBV13, the J call TRBJ2-1; TRBD1 aligns across 7 bases. Germline CDR1 is PRHDT and CDR2 is FYEKMQ (reference sequence). The CDR3 runs to 19 residues. The ends lost 4 bases at V and 2 bases at J; junction bases unmatched: 17. CDR3: CASSSAPKLQGSTYNEQFF. Here the CDR3 DNA reads TGTGCCAGCAGCTCCGCCCCCAAACTACAGGGGTCAACCTACAATGAGCAGTTCTTC.

This clonotype was found many times. The chain is built from TRBV29-1 and TRBJ2-7; tentative D call: TRBD2 (5 bases). Per germline, CDR1 SQVTM and CDR2 ANQGSEA. Trimming stripped 5 bases from V and 3 bases from J, with 8 bases between. The CDR3 runs to 11 residues. The CDR3, as DNA: TGCAGCGTTTGCCGGGACTACGAGCAGTACTTC. This sequence encodes CSVCRDYEQYF.

With respect to this clonotype: This may be a read error: a much more frequent sequence differs by one nucleotide. V and J are TRBV18 and TRBJ2-7, with TRBD2 as a possible D gene (6 bases). The CDR3 contains 14 residues. Germline-derived CDR1 and CDR2 are KGHSH and LQKENI. The CDR3, as DNA: TGTGCCAGCTCGAAAGGGACTGACCGCTACGAGCAGTGCTTC. Its protein is CASSKGTDRYEQCF.

This chain uses TRBV9 with TRBJ1-5; weak D call: TRBD1 (5 bases). The length of the CDR3 is 14 residues. CDR1 SGDLS and CDR2 YYNGEE come from the germline V gene. V dropped 8 bases and J dropped 0 bases, with 12 bases sitting between them. CDR3: CARYDSHSNQPQHF. For the CDR3, the DNA is TGTGCCAGATATGACAGCCATAGCAATCAGCCCCAGCATTTT. Full variable domain (outside the CDR3, taken from reference TRBV9 and TRBJ1-5): DSGVTQTPKHLITATGQRVTLRCSPRSGDLSVYWYQQSLDQGLQFLIQYYNGEERAKGNILERFSAQQFPDLHSELNLSSLELGDSALYFCARYDSHSNQPQHFGDGTRLSIL.

The chain joins TRBV19 to TRBJ2-3; D gene uncertain. Germline CDR1 reads LNHDA; CDR2 reads SQIVND (reference sequence). The CDR3 contains 13 residues. V lost 7 bases and J 1 base, leaving 9 bases between the germline ends. The CDR3 here is CASTRAGTDTQYF. Here the CDR3 DNA reads TGTGCCAGTACCCGGGCCGGCACAGATACGCAGTATTTT.

This clonotype was detected many times. The chain combines TRBV12-3 or TRBV12-4 with TRBJ2-3; D not resolved. V lost 1 base to trimming and J lost 0 bases, with 8 bases between them. The CDR3 covers 15 residues. The DNA of the CDR3 is TGTGCCAGCAGTTTAGTTTCCCGAAGCACAGATACGCAGTATTTT. Its protein is CASSLVSRSTDTQYF.

There are many counts of this clonotype. V is TRBV9 and J is TRBJ2-1; 8 bases fit TRBD2. CDR3 length: 18 residues. V lost 0 bases, J lost 6 bases, and 14 bases stayed unmatched. CDR1 and CDR2 (germline): SGDLS, YYNGEE. The CDR3 is CASSVGVGRGASFNEQFF. The CDR3 coding sequence is TGTGCCAGCAGCGTAGGGGTCGGGCGGGGGGCGTCGTTCAATGAGCAGTTCTTC.

This chain links TRBV25-1 with TRBJ1-5; TRBD1 might be the D (6 bases). CDR1 is MGHDK, CDR2 SYGVNS, per germline. The CDR3 runs 13 residues. The germline V and J ends were trimmed by 4 bases and 9 bases, with 13 bases remaining between them. CDR3 coding DNA: TGTGCCAGCAGTGTCGGAAGCAGGGGGCCCCAGCATTTT. This encodes CASSVGSRGPQHF.

This clonotype appeared a single time. The chain joins TRBV5-1 to TRBJ2-2, with a possible D match to TRBD2 (7 bases). CDR1 is SGHRS and CDR2 is YFSETQ in the germline V gene. Deletions cut 7 bases from V and 7 bases from J, with 23 bases between. The CDR3 spans 16 residues. The CDR3 is CASQGTGRGASGELFF. The CDR3 nucleotides are TGCGCCAGCCAGGGAACGGGACGGGGGGCCAGCGGGGAGCTGTTTTTT.

The J gene is TRBJ2-5, the V gene TRBV20-1; tentatively, D is TRBD1 (6 bases). The CDR3 runs 13 residues. CDR1 DFQATT and CDR2 SNEGSKA come from the germline V gene (reference sequence). Trimming cost V 5 bases and J 1 base, with 11 bases left between them. CDR3 sequence reads: CSALQGRQETQYF. CDR3 DNA: TGCAGTGCTTTACAGGGACGCCAAGAGACCCAGTACTTC.

The chain combines TRBV3-1 with TRBJ1-2; D is ambiguous. This CDR3 has 13 amino acids. Trimming pared 1 base from V and 3 bases from J, leaving 6 bases between. The germline CDR1 and CDR2 sequences are LGHDT and YNNKEL (reference sequence). CDR3 amino acids: CASSQGTDYGYTF. The CDR3 region has the DNA TGTGCCAGCAGCCAAGGGACGGACTATGGCTACACCTTC.

This clonotype was found a few times. The rearrangement joins TRBV2 to TRBJ2-1, with D maybe TRBD2 (5 bases). V was cut by 6 bases and J by 9 bases, with 15 bases left in between. The CDR3 has 13 amino acids. CDR1 SNHLY and CDR2 FYNNEI come from the germline V gene. Here the CDR3 reads CASSDDGVGEQFF. CDR3 nucleotide sequence: TGTGCCAGCAGCGATGACGGGGTCGGTGAGCAGTTCTTC.